This TCR beta chain is drawn from a study of identical twins. General observations from the study: Shared out-of-frame alpha sequences (those common to twins) showed excess low generation probability. The authors noted that invariant MAIT and iNKT cells could partly confound zero-insertion analyses. Sharing of beta out-of-frame sequences by twins showed a weaker excess.

TCRdb called the 5' RACE reads again in MiXCR, with one record for every CDR3 protein. The repertoire has around 1.7 million distinct CDR3 sequences, less than 35% of them found once; the top ten carry approximately 0.29%. There are 14 residues in the CDR3. Trimming pared 6 bases from V and 0 bases from J, leaving 14 bases between. In germline, CDR1 is SQVTM, CDR2 ANQGSEA. Comment on this clonotype: What it recognizes is unknown.

V and J are TRBV29-1 and TRBJ1-2; the D gene is possibly TRBD1 (6 bases). Sequenced input: cord blood. The source of this sequence is a newborn girl in good health. CDR3 loop: CSVVPEGANYGYTF. The CDR3 bases are TGCAGCGTCGTACCGGAGGGGGCTAACTATGGCTACACCTTC.